This T cell receptor beta chain was identified in a study of T-cell memory formation after mild COVID-19. About the research overall: The study found TCR clusters largely donor specific. Findings and limits, study-wide: The study found contracting CD4+ clones mainly in CM and EM and contracting CD8+ clones in EMRA. Memory cells collected pre-infection included some clones that later responded, suggesting cross-reactive memory joined.

From the 5' RACE reads, TCRdb called clonotypes with MiXCR, one entry per CDR3 protein. The table records approximately 570,000 distinct CDR3 sequences, roughly 18% of them present only once. This clonotype was observed a handful of times. No antigen is known for it. The specimen sequenced was PBMCs or a T cell subset sorted from them (not recorded which). This TCR was recovered from an adult woman who had mild COVID-19 (a few samples of this study predate the infection). Cell type and time point are not known.

CDR3 loop: CASSPSGLGSYEQYF. The CDR3 DNA follows: TGTGCCAGCAGCCCAAGCGGGTTGGGCTCCTACGAGCAGTACTTC. This sequence joins TRBV7-6 and TRBJ2-7, with a tentative D call TRBD2 (6 bases). CDR1 and CDR2 from the germline V gene are SGHVS and FNYEAQ. V dropped 5 bases and J dropped 0 bases, with 14 bases sitting between them. The CDR3 covers 15 residues.